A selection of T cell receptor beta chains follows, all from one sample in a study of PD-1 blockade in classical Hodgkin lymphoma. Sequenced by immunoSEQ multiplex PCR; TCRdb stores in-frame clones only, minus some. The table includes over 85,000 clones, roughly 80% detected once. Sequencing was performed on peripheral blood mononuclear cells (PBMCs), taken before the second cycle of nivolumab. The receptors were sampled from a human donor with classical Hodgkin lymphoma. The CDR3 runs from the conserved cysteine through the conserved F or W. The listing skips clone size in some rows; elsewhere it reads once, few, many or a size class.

CDR3 protein: CASSRGQLFQETQYF
J gene: TRBJ2-5
V gene: TRBV19
clone size: .

CDR3 protein: CASSLTSGTGELFF
J gene: TRBJ2-2
V gene: TRBV7-2
clone size: .

CDR3 protein: CASSLAGATNEKLFF
J gene: TRBJ1-4
V gene: TRBV5-1
clone size: .

CDR3 protein: CASSSGTSETQYF
J gene: TRBJ2-5
V gene: TRBV7-7
clone size: .

CDR3 protein: CASSERVVNYGYTF
J gene: TRBJ1-2
V gene: TRBV6-1
clone size: .

CDR3 protein: CASSFGQGNQPQHF
J gene: TRBJ1-5
V gene: TRBV5-1
clone size: .

CDR3 protein: CASSPGTSTDTQYF
J gene: TRBJ2-3
V gene: TRBV5-6
clone size: .

CDR3 protein: CASSLVRGTYEQYF
J gene: TRBJ2-7
V gene: TRBV5-1
clone size: .

CDR3 protein: CASSLGSRAYEQYF
J gene: TRBJ2-7
V gene: TRBV13
clone size: .

CDR3 protein: CASSSGTSGQYEQYF
J gene: TRBJ2-7
V gene: TRBV11-3
clone size: .

CDR3 protein: CASSGGNWEQFF
J gene: TRBJ2-1
V gene: TRBV6-1
clone size: once

CDR3 protein: CASSFRRGTGELFF
J gene: TRBJ2-2
V gene: TRBV5-1
clone size: once

CDR3 protein: CASSIRQGMNTEAFF
J gene: TRBJ1-1
V gene: TRBV28
clone size: .

CDR3 protein: CASTRGSGPDEQYF
J gene: TRBJ2-7
V gene: TRBV28
clone size: .

CDR3 protein: CASRRDRGNGYTF
J gene: TRBJ1-2
V gene: TRBV7-2
clone size: .

CDR3 protein: CASSGFRDGPQHF
J gene: TRBJ1-5
V gene: TRBV2
clone size: .

CDR3 protein: CASSPARGWGSTDTQYF
J gene: TRBJ2-3
V gene: TRBV5-8
clone size: .

CDR3 protein: CASSVGGYEDTQYF
J gene: TRBJ2-3
V gene: TRBV9
clone size: .

CDR3 protein: CASSGRGFTDTQYF
J gene: TRBJ2-3
V gene: TRBV28
clone size: .

CDR3 protein: CASRPPGLIFEKLFF
J gene: TRBJ1-4
V gene: TRBV25-1
clone size: .

CDR3 protein: CASSPEAQSGQPQHF
J gene: TRBJ1-5
V gene: TRBV7-2
clone size: .

CDR3 protein: CASSTAWGGNTEAFF
J gene: TRBJ1-1
V gene: TRBV5-1
clone size: .

CDR3 protein: CASSFGRGSYEQYF
J gene: TRBJ2-7
V gene: TRBV9
clone size: once

CDR3 protein: CASSYLAQGNYEQYF
J gene: TRBJ2-7
V gene: TRBV6-5
clone size: .

CDR3 protein: CASSSLAGSNTGELFF
J gene: TRBJ2-2
V gene: TRBV6-5
clone size: few

CDR3 protein: CASSGPGSSYNEQFF
J gene: TRBJ2-1
V gene: TRBV5-1
clone size: .

CDR3 protein: CAIGTNTEAFF
J gene: TRBJ1-1
V gene: TRBV10-3
clone size: once

CDR3 protein: CASSELWGNQPQHF
J gene: TRBJ1-5
V gene: TRBV6-1
clone size: few

CDR3 protein: CASSLAPSGRGGELFF
J gene: TRBJ2-2
V gene: TRBV5-5
clone size: once

CDR3 protein: CSVTGEGYEQYF
J gene: .
V gene: TRBV29-1
clone size: .

CDR3 protein: CASSPGTGGAPYGYTF
J gene: TRBJ1-2
V gene: TRBV7-8
clone size: .

CDR3 protein: CAISESGGELFF
J gene: TRBJ2-2
V gene: TRBV10-3
clone size: .

CDR3 protein: CASRPKAQGGTGNTIYF
J gene: TRBJ1-3
V gene: TRBV12-2
clone size: .

CDR3 protein: CAISESSNEQFF
J gene: TRBJ2-1
V gene: TRBV10-3
clone size: .

CDR3 protein: CASSPRAVNTEAFF
J gene: TRBJ1-1
V gene: TRBV7-2
clone size: .

CDR3 protein: CASSLAVLYEQYF
J gene: TRBJ2-7
V gene: TRBV7-2
clone size: .

CDR3 protein: CSVGSTDTQYF
J gene: TRBJ2-3
V gene: TRBV29-1
clone size: .

CDR3 protein: CASSRTRFDEQFF
J gene: TRBJ2-1
V gene: TRBV7-3
clone size: .

CDR3 protein: CASSLYNQGTLNTEAFF
J gene: TRBJ1-1
V gene: TRBV28
clone size: .

CDR3 protein: CASSSVQGGNEQFF
J gene: TRBJ2-1
V gene: TRBV6-5
clone size: .

CDR3 protein: CASSLGSGELFF
J gene: TRBJ2-2
V gene: TRBV7-8
clone size: once

CDR3 protein: CASSEAYEQYF
J gene: TRBJ2-7
V gene: TRBV18
clone size: .

CDR3 protein: CASSFGGLAGEEQYF
J gene: TRBJ2-7
V gene: TRBV27
clone size: .

CDR3 protein: CASSLGVQGFGELFF
J gene: TRBJ2-2
V gene: TRBV7-7
clone size: .

CDR3 protein: CASSPVAKNIQYF
J gene: TRBJ2-4
V gene: TRBV18
clone size: .

CDR3 protein: CASSPTPLLVTSEQYF
J gene: TRBJ2-7
V gene: TRBV5-4
clone size: .

CDR3 protein: CASSLRYTDTQYF
J gene: TRBJ2-3
V gene: TRBV6-1
clone size: .

CDR3 protein: CATRTGEETQYF
J gene: TRBJ2-5
V gene: TRBV10-3
clone size: .

CDR3 protein: CASSLDSGSSYNEQFF
J gene: TRBJ2-1
V gene: TRBV5-1
clone size: .

CDR3 protein: CASTQIGGKTEAFF
J gene: TRBJ1-1
V gene: TRBV7-2
clone size: .

CDR3 protein: CASSLGPTYTEAFF
J gene: TRBJ1-1
V gene: TRBV11-2
clone size: .

CDR3 protein: CARSGDRGYPYEQYF
J gene: TRBJ2-7
V gene: TRBV5-3
clone size: .

CDR3 protein: CASSSSGRGTDTQYF
J gene: TRBJ2-3
V gene: TRBV6-6
clone size: .